This TCR beta chain came from a study of graft-versus-host responses after intestinal transplantation. The method was immunoSEQ multiplex PCR; TCRdb's version includes in-frame clones alone and lacks a portion of them. Here the sample spans about 8,900 clones, under 35% being singletons. The authors seeded about 200,000 CFSE-labeled responder cells together with about 200,000 irradiated stimulator cells tagged with violet dye. V dropped 1 base and J dropped 0 bases, with 6 bases sitting between them. Germline V gives CDR1 MNHNY, CDR2 SVGAGI (reference sequence). The CDR3 runs to 14 residues. The sequencing here drew on alloreactive CD8+ T cells from a mixed lymphocyte reaction culture, taken before transplantation. Noted subset: CFSE-low proliferating T cells sorted from roughly six-day pre-transplant mixed lymphocyte reaction (GvH or HvG direction). This TCR came from a human patient who was an organ donor for intestinal transplantation. The chain recombines TRBV6-6 with TRBJ1-2; no clear D. CDR3 DNA: TGTGCCAGCAGTTACTTAGTCCCTAACTATGGCTACACCTTC. Encoded protein: CASSYLVPNYGYTF.